A single sample gave rise to the 22 T cell receptor beta chains below, sequenced in a study of blood T cells in healthy people across ages (dated by TCRdb to between 2014 and 2017). Libraries were constructed by 5' RACE. The sequencer listed for this sample is Illumina HiSeq 2500. A second PCR of roughly 6 to 11 cycles was run with a J-beta primer mix and a sample-barcoded 5' primer. TCRdb reworked the public reads: Q25 trimming with fastp, MiXCR clone assembly, productive beta chains retained. A single entry per CDR3 protein holds the most common genes and DNA from its merged rows. This sample has approximately 850,000 distinct CDR3 sequences in its table, and about 62% of those were observed once. Jointly, the top ten make up roughly 20% of the sample. The source material was blood. The receptors come from a man younger than 40 in good health.

The chain has TRBV3-1 and TRBJ1-1; D unresolved. The length of the CDR3 is 11 residues. Germline V CDR1 and CDR2: LGHDT, YNNKEL (reference sequence). Trimming stripped 1 base from V and 5 bases from J, with 2 bases between. The CDR3 DNA is TGTGCCAGCAGCCAAGTTACTGAAGCTTTCTTT. Protein sequence: CASSQVTEAFF.

In this sample, this clonotype turned up a few times. The rearrangement links TRBV10-1 to TRBJ2-4; D is unresolved. V shed 6 bases and J shed 13 bases, with 19 bases lying between them. Per the germline V gene, CDR1 is WNHNN and CDR2 is SYGVQD (reference sequence). The CDR3 contains 13 residues. The CDR3, as DNA: TGCGCCAGCAGCCCAATATTCTTCTCTGAGCAGTACTTC. This sequence encodes CASSPIFFSEQYF.

The rearrangement links TRBV28 to TRBJ1-6; TRBD1 is a possible D gene (5 bases). The CDR3 is 19 residues long. The ends were cut back, 0 bases at V and 4 bases at J, with 19 bases in the middle. Germline CDR1 reads MDHEN; CDR2 reads SYDVKM. Here the CDR3 reads CASSLCCRDPCCYNSPLHF. Written as DNA, the CDR3 is TGTGCCAGCAGTTTATGTTGCAGGGACCCCTGCTGTTATAATTCACCCCTCCACTTT. The variable domain in full, with the rest retrieved from reference TRBV28 and TRBJ1-6, is DVKVTQSSRYLVKRTGEKVFLECVQDMDHENMFWYRQDPGLGLRLIYFSYDVKMKEKGDIPEGYSVSREKKERFSLILESASTNQTSMYLCASSLCCRDPCCYNSPLHFGNGTRLTVT.

This clonotype was observed a handful of times. The chain carries TRBV6-6 and TRBJ2-7, with D tentatively TRBD2 (5 bases). CDR1 MNHNY and CDR2 SVGAGI come from the germline V gene (reference sequence). The CDR3 totals 12 residues. Trimming took 2 bases from V and 6 from J, leaving 8 bases between them. The CDR3 sequence: CASSYGLSEQYF. CDR3 coding DNA: TGTGCCAGCAGTTACGGACTGTCCGAGCAGTACTTC.

The V call is TRBV7-9, the J call TRBJ1-1; no definite D call. Trimming stripped 4 bases from V and 6 bases from J, with 12 bases between. Germline CDR1 SEHNR, CDR2 FQNEAQ (reference sequence). CDR3 length equals 13 residues. As DNA, the CDR3 is TGTGCCAGCAGCTCAAGTGGGCGCCCTGAAGCTTTCTTT. Protein: CASSSSGRPEAFF. Variable domain in full (rest from reference TRBV7-9 and TRBJ1-1): DTGVSQNPRHKITKRGQNVTFRCDPISEHNRLYWYRQTLGQGPEFLTYFQNEAQLEKSRLLSDRFSAERPKGSFSTLEIQRTEQGDSAMYLCASSSSGRPEAFFGQGTRLTVV.

The V call is TRBV2, the J call TRBJ2-5; D gene unclear. The ends were cut back, 8 bases at V and 1 base at J, with 14 bases in the middle. The germline V gene has CDR1 SNHLY and CDR2 FYNNEI. The CDR3 length is 14 residues. The CDR3 DNA reads as TGTGCCAGCGATAGCCAGGCTATCCAAGAGACCCAGTACTTC. Its protein product is CASDSQAIQETQYF.

The chain recombines TRBV2 with TRBJ2-7; D possibly matches TRBD1 or TRBD2 (5 bases each). V lost 5 bases, J lost 5 bases, and 16 bases lay in between. CDR3 length: 14 residues. The germline CDR1 and CDR2 sequences are SNHLY and FYNNEI. The DNA of the CDR3 is TGTGCCAGCAGTCCCCTATTGGGGGAGCACGAGCAGTACTTC. It yields the protein CASSPLLGEHEQYF.

The genes are TRBV15 and TRBJ1-1; tentative D call: TRBD1 (6 bases). Deletions cut 3 bases from V and 8 bases from J, with 19 bases between. The CDR3 has 15 amino acids. The germline CDR1 and CDR2 sequences are LNHNV and YYDKDF (reference sequence). The CDR3 DNA follows: TGTGCCACCAGCAGTTTGCTCTACCCCGGGACAGAAGCTTTCTTT. The encoded protein is CATSSLLYPGTEAFF.

The chain carries TRBV11-3 and TRBJ2-5, with 9 nucleotides matching TRBD2. CDR1 and CDR2 from the germline V gene are SGHNT and YENEEA. J lost 3 bases, V lost 5 bases, and 10 bases had no gene match. This CDR3 spans 16 amino acids. The chain's CDR3 is CASSKGAASGEETQYF. CDR3 bases: TGTGCCAGCAGCAAAGGAGCGGCTAGCGGGGAAGAGACCCAGTACTTC.

This chain connects TRBV5-1 to TRBJ2-1; the D gene is possibly TRBD2 (5 bases). The closer fit of TRBJ2-7 to the DNA end suggests the J call may be wrong. Germline loops: CDR1 SGHRS, CDR2 YFSETQ. This CDR3 comprises 14 residues. The CDR3 bases are TGCGCCAGCAGTAAAGGGAGCTCCTACAATGAGCAGTACTTC. It yields the protein CASSKGSSYNEQYF.

A single count supports this clonotype. The V call is TRBV6-5, the J call TRBJ2-7; TRBD1 aligns across 12 bases. This CDR3 contains 15 residues. Per germline, CDR1 MNHEY and CDR2 SVGAGI. V gave up 10 bases and J gave up 4 bases; unmatched junction bases: 11. CDR3 sequence (DNA): TGTGCCAACAATCCAGGGACAGGGGGCTTATACGAGCAGTACTTC. Encoded protein: CANNPGTGGLYEQYF.

This clonotype came up a few times. The chain links TRBV4-2 to TRBJ2-7; possible D gene TRBD2, 5 bases. The V and J ends lost 0 bases and 5 bases respectively, with 14 bases between them. Germline assignment: CDR1 LGHNA and CDR2 YNFKEQ. This CDR3 region has 15 residues. The CDR3 protein is CASSQESLAWDEQYF. The CDR3 DNA reads as TGTGCCAGCAGCCAAGAAAGTCTAGCTTGGGACGAGCAGTACTTC.

This clonotype has only one observation. CDR3 amino acids: CASSTVGQETQYF. The CDR3 DNA reads as TGTGCCAGCAGCACCGTGGGCCAAGAGACCCAGTACTTC. The genes are TRBV7-2 and TRBJ2-5; D not certain. CDR1 SGHTA and CDR2 FQGNSA come from the germline V gene. The CDR3 contains 13 residues. Deletions cut 5 bases from V and 1 base from J, with 8 bases between.

The chain recombines TRBV20-1 with TRBJ2-3; 13 bases are a match to TRBD2. Germline values: CDR1 DFQATT, CDR2 SNEGSKA (reference sequence). The CDR3 runs 19 residues. V gave up 2 bases and J gave up 0 bases; unmatched junction bases: 11. The CDR3 DNA reads TGCAGTGCTAGACCGGATTGGACTAGCGGGGGCCTTAGCACAGATACGCAGTATTTT. It translates to CSARPDWTSGGLSTDTQYF.

This clonotype was seen a handful of times. The rearrangement links TRBV7-2 to TRBJ2-1; 8 nucleotides align to TRBD1. Per the germline V gene, CDR1 is SGHTA and CDR2 is FQGNSA. V was pared by 5 bases and J by 5 bases, with 11 bases of the junction left unmatched. The CDR3 is 16 amino acids. The CDR3 reads CASSPPRQGINNEQFF. The DNA of the CDR3 is TGTGCCAGCAGCCCACCCCGACAGGGGATCAACAATGAGCAGTTCTTC.

This clonotype was seen only once. This chain joins TRBV12-3 or TRBV12-4 and TRBJ1-2, with TRBD1 identical over 7 bases. The ends lost 7 bases at V and 4 bases at J; junction bases unmatched: 12. The CDR3 covers 15 residues. The CDR3 spells CASNIEGARGYGYTF. CDR3 nucleotides: TGTGCCAGCAACATCGAGGGGGCGCGCGGCTATGGCTACACCTTC.

V gene TRBV7-9 combines with J gene TRBJ1-1; D is perhaps TRBD1 (5 bases). The V and J ends lost 5 bases and 10 bases respectively, with 17 bases between them. CDR3 size: 13 residues. CDR1 is SEHNR, CDR2 FQNEAQ, per germline (reference sequence). The CDR3 sequence is CASSSQEGSGAFF. In nucleotides, the CDR3 is TGTGCCAGCAGCAGCCAAGAGGGGAGCGGAGCTTTCTTT.

With regard to this clonotype: At one of its ends the junction is not consistent with the germline gene, which may arise from a read error. The chain couples TRBV5-1 to TRBJ1-2; D unresolved. The CDR3 is 12 residues long. Looked up from germline, CDR1 is SGHRS and CDR2 is YFSETQ. Here the CDR3 DNA reads TGCGCCAACAGCTACGAGGCGTATGGCTACACCTTC. Its protein is CANSYEAYGYTF.

The rearrangement links TRBV29-1 to TRBJ2-5, with TRBD1 matching over 9 bases. The ends lost 6 bases at V and 4 bases at J; junction bases unmatched: 9. Germline V gene lookup returns CDR1 SQVTM and CDR2 ANQGSEA. The CDR3 runs 14 residues. CDR3 region: CSVRGRTGAETQYF. The CDR3 region has the DNA TGCAGCGTGAGAGGAAGGACAGGGGCAGAGACCCAGTACTTC.

The J gene is TRBJ2-4, the V gene TRBV7-6; D call uncertain. The end of the DNA aligns better with TRBJ2-7, so the J call may be wrong. The CDR3 covers 16 residues. Germline values: CDR1 SGHVS, CDR2 FNYEAQ. DNA of the CDR3: TGTGCCAGCAGCCCGGAAGGTATCCTCCTCTCCTACGAGCAGTACTTC. Its protein product is CASSPEGILLSYEQYF.

There are a few counts of this clonotype. The rearrangement uses TRBV11-2 and TRBJ2-1; TRBD2 is a possible D gene (5 bases). Germline V CDR1 and CDR2: SGHAT, FQNNGV. The V and J ends lost 0 bases and 5 bases respectively, with 8 bases between them. The length of the CDR3 is 14 residues. CDR3 protein: CASSLDLANNEQFF. In DNA form, the CDR3 reads TGTGCCAGCAGCTTAGATCTAGCAAACAATGAGCAGTTCTTC.

This chain uses TRBV20-1 with TRBJ2-1, with D uncertain. Trimming stripped 7 bases from V and 0 bases from J, with 7 bases between. There are 12 residues in the CDR3. CDR1 and CDR2 (germline): DFQATT, SNEGSKA (reference sequence). DNA for the CDR3: TGCAGTGTTCAGAGCTCCTACAATGAGCAGTTCTTC. Its translation is CSVQSSYNEQFF.